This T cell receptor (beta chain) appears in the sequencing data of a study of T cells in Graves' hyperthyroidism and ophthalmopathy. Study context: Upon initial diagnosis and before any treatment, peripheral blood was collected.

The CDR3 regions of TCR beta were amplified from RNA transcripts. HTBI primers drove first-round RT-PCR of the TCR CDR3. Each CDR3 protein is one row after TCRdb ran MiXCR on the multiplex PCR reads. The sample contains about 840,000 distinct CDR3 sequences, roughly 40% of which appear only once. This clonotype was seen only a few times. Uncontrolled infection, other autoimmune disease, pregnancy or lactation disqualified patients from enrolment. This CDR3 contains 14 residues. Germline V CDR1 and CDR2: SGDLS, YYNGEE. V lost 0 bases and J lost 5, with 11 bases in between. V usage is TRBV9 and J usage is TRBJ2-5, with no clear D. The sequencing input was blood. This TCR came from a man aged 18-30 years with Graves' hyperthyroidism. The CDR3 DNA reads TGTGCCAGCAGCGTAGAGTGGAATTTGGAGACCCAGTACTTC. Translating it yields CASSVEWNLETQYF.